What follows are 11 T cell receptor beta chains derived from one specimen sequenced in a study of blood T cell repertoires in COVID-19 (dated by TCRdb to about 2020). The method was the immunoSEQ multiplex PCR assay. As stored in TCRdb, this immuneACCESS dataset retains in-frame rearrangements with V and J assigned. A fraction of the clones does not appear; measured against another copy, unresolved V genes explain less than half of the discrepancy, and the remainder lacks a known reason. This sample lists tens of thousands of clones; around 90% were detected once. Clones ranked in the top ten supply about 3.7% of the sample. The sample consisted of peripheral blood. Receptor source: a woman between 65 and 79 years old with acute or convalescent COVID-19.

The chain's CDR3 is CASSLQTSGSVSYEQYF. DNA for the CDR3: TGCGCCAGCAGCCTACAGACTAGCGGGAGTGTATCCTACGAGCAGTACTTC. This sequence joins TRBV5-1 and TRBJ2-7; 12 bases fit TRBD2. Unmatched junction bases numbered 9, after V lost 4 bases and J lost 1 base. The CDR3 is made up of 17 amino acids. Germline V gives CDR1 SGHRS, CDR2 YFSETQ.

This chain links TRBV4-2 with TRBJ2-1, with TRBD1 matching 8 bases. Unmatched junction bases numbered 4, after V lost 4 bases and J lost 2 bases. In germline, CDR1 is LGHNA, CDR2 YNFKEQ. The CDR3 is 15 residues long. CDR3 DNA: TGTGCCAGCAGCCCAGGACAGGGCACCTACAATGAGCAGTTCTTC. This codes for CASSPGQGTYNEQFF.

The genes are TRBV6-5 and TRBJ2-1; maybe TRBD1 (6 bases). Germline V CDR1 and CDR2: MNHEY, SVGAGI. Trimming removed 6 bases at V and 5 bases at J, with 17 bases between. The CDR3 is 15 amino acids. The CDR3 here is CASRLNADSNNEQFF. The CDR3 coding sequence is TGTGCCAGCAGATTAAACGCGGACAGCAACAATGAGCAGTTCTTC.

A few counts support this clone. The chain couples TRBV11-2 to TRBJ1-2; D is unclear. The CDR3 extends over 15 amino acids. Trimming stripped 0 bases from V and 3 bases from J, with 11 bases between. Germline loops: CDR1 SGHAT, CDR2 FQNNGV. This CDR3 is CASSLDGFWDYGYTF. CDR3 in DNA: TGTGCCAGCAGCTTAGACGGGTTTTGGGACTATGGCTACACCTTC.

The chain joins TRBV5-5 to TRBJ1-1; TRBD1 is a possible D gene (6 bases). CDR1 SGHKS and CDR2 YYEKEE come from the germline V gene (reference sequence). This CDR3 spans 13 amino acids. The V gene lost 0 bases and the J gene lost 10 bases, with 13 bases spanning the gap. The CDR3 is CASSLVGGTRAFF. The CDR3 region has the DNA TGTGCCAGCAGCTTGGTTGGGGGCACGAGAGCTTTCTTT. Using reference TRBV5-5 and TRBJ1-1 for the parts outside the CDR3, the full variable domain is DAGVTQSPTHLIKTRGQQVTLRCSPISGHKSVSWYQQVLGQGPQFIFQYYEKEERGRGNFPDRFSARQFPNYSSELNVNALLLGDSALYLCASSLVGGTRAFFGQGTRLTVV.

The table lists this clone with a count of one. This chain uses TRBV24-1 with TRBJ2-6; D is ambiguous. V lost 2 bases to trimming and J lost 0 bases, with 16 bases between them. This CDR3 contains 19 residues. Germline V gene lookup returns CDR1 KGHDR and CDR2 SFDVKD. In DNA form, the CDR3 reads TGTGCCACCAGTGATTCCTCAAGAGCTCATGGCTCTGGGGCCAACGTCCTGACTTTC. It translates to CATSDSSRAHGSGANVLTF.

The sample holds one count of this clone. The chain carries TRBV7-9 and TRBJ2-2, with D tentatively TRBD2 (6 bases). The germline V and J ends were trimmed by 2 bases and 4 bases, with 14 bases remaining between them. Germline V CDR1 and CDR2: SEHNR, FQNEAQ (reference sequence). This CDR3 is built from 16 residues. The CDR3 is CASSLPGVQGTGELFF. CDR3 DNA sequence: TGTGCCAGCAGCTTACCGGGAGTCCAGGGCACCGGGGAGCTGTTTTTT.

This clone was seen only once. The V call is TRBV16, the J call TRBJ1-1; D remains unclear. The CDR3 contains 11 residues. Trimming took 5 bases from V and 5 from J, leaving 6 bases between them. Germline V gene data show CDR1 as KGHSY and CDR2 as FQNENV. CDR3 amino acids: CASSVSTEAFF. CDR3 nucleotide sequence: TGTGCCAGCAGCGTCTCGACTGAAGCTTTCTTT.

J is TRBJ2-7 and V is TRBV6-5, with D possibly matching TRBD1 (5 bases). Trimming shortened V by 10 bases and J by 6 bases, and 22 bases separated the two germline ends. Germline-derived CDR1 and CDR2 are MNHEY and SVGAGI. This CDR3 has 14 residues. The CDR3 loop reads CATVNGAGILEQYF. CDR3 coding DNA: TGTGCCACCGTAAACGGAGCAGGGATTCTCGAGCAGTACTTC.

V gene TRBV9 combines with J gene TRBJ2-2, with TRBD2 identical over 7 bases. Unmatched junction bases numbered 7, after V lost 4 bases and J lost 1 base. The CDR3 sequence is 16 residues long. CDR1 is SGDLS, CDR2 YYNGEE, per germline. In DNA, the CDR3 is TGTGCCAGCAGCCCGAGCGGGACCCAGAACACCGGGGAGCTGTTTTTT. Protein: CASSPSGTQNTGELFF. Together with reference TRBV9 and TRBJ2-2, the CDR3 gives the full variable domain: DSGVTQTPKHLITATGQRVTLRCSPRSGDLSVYWYQQSLDQGLQFLIQYYNGEERAKGNILERFSAQQFPDLHSELNLSSLELGDSALYFCASSPSGTQNTGELFFGEGSRLTVL.

CDR3 region: CATQTSRGNTIYF. CDR3 nucleotide sequence: TGTGCCACCCAAACGAGTCGAGGAAACACCATATATTTT. This chain uses TRBV12-3 or TRBV12-4 with TRBJ1-3; unclear D gene. Trimming cost V 10 bases and J 4 bases, with 14 bases left between them. This CDR3 is built from 13 residues.